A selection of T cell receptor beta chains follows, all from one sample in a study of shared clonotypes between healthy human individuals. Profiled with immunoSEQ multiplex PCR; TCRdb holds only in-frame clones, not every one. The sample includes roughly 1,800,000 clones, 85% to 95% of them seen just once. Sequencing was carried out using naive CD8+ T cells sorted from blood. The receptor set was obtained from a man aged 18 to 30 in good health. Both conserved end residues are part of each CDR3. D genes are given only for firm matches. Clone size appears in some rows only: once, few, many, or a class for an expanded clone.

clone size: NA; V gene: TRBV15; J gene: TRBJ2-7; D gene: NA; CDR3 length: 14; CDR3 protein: CATGGGGGLYEQYF; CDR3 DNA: TGTGCCACAGGCGGAGGAGGGGGCCTGTACGAGCAGTACTTC
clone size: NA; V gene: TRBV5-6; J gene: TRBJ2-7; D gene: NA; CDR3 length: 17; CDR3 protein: CASSLMLVTLSSYEQYF; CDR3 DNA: TGTGCCAGCAGCTTGATGCTCGTGACCCTTAGCTCCTACGAGCAGTACTTC
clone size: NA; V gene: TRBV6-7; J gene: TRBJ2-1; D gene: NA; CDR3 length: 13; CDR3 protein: CASSYTTSTEQFF; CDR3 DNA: TGTGCCAGCAGTTACACTACTAGCACTGAGCAGTTCTTC
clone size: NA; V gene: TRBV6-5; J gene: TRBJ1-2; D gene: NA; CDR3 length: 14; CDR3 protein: CASSYGKGLGGYTF; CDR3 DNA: TGTGCCAGCAGTTACGGGAAGGGTTTGGGCGGCTACACCTTC
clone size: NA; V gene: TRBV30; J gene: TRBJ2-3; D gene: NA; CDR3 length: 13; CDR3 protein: CAWSVSASDTQYF; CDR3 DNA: TGTGCCTGGAGTGTGTCTGCCTCAGATACGCAGTATTTT
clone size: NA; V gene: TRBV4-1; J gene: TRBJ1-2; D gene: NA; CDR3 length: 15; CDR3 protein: CASSQGAGLSYGYTF; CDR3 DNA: TGCGCCAGCAGCCAAGGTGCAGGCTTGAGCTATGGCTACACCTTC
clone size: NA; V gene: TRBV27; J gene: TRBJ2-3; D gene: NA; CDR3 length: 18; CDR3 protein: CASSPQDVRGASTDTQYF; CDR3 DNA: TGTGCCAGCAGTCCCCAGGACGTACGGGGGGCAAGCACAGATACGCAGTATTTT
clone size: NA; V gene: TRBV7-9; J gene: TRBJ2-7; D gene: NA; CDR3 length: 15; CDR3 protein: CASNDGEPLKYEQYF; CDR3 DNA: TGTGCCAGCAACGACGGGGAACCTCTTAAGTACGAGCAGTACTTC
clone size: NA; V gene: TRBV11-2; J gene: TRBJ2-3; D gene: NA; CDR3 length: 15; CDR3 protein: CASSFTRALRDTQYF; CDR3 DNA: TGTGCCAGCAGCTTTACCCGGGCCTTGAGGGATACGCAGTATTTT
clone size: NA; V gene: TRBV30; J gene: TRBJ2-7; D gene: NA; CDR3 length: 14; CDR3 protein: CAWSVGHLLDEQYF; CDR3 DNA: TGTGCCTGGAGTGTGGGGCACCTTTTGGACGAGCAGTACTTC
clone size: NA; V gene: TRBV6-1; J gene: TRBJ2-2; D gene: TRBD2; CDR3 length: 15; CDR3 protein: CASSEGLTSGRRLFF; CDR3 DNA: TGTGCCAGCAGTGAAGGGTTAACTAGCGGGAGACGGCTGTTTTTT
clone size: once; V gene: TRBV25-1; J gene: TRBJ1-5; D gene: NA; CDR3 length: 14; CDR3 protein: CASSEMDSNQPQHF; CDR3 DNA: TGTGCCAGCAGTGAGATGGATAGCAATCAGCCCCAGCATTTT
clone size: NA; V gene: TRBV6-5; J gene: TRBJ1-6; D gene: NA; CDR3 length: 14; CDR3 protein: CASSKAGFNSPLHF; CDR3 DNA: TGTGCCAGCAGCAAGGCAGGGTTTAATTCACCCCTCCACTTT
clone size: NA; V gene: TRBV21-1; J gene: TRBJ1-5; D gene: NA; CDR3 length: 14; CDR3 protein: CASSKGQNNQPQHF; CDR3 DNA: TGTGCCAGCAGCAAAGGACAGAACAATCAGCCCCAGCATTTT
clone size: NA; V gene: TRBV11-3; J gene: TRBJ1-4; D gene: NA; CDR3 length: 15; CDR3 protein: CASKYARPTNEKLFF; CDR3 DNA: TGTGCCAGCAAGTACGCTCGACCAACTAATGAAAAACTGTTTTTT
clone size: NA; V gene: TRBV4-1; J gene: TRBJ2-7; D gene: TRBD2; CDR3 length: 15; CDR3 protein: CASSQGLAGGYEQYF; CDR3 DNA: TGCGCCAGCAGCCAGGGACTAGCGGGAGGCTACGAGCAGTACTTC